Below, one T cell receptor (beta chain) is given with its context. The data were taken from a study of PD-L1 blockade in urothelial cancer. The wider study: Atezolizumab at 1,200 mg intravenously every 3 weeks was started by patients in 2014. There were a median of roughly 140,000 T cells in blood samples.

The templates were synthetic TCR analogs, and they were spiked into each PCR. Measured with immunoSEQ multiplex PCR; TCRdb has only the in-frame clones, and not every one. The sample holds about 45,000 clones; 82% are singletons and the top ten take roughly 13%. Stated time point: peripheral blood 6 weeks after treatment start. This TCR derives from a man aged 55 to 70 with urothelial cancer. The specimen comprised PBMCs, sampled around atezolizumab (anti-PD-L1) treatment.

CDR3 in amino acids: CASSLSLGRFGELFF. CDR3 nucleotides: TGTGCCAGCAGCTTAAGCCTAGGTCGATTCGGGGAGCTGTTTTTT. This sequence joins TRBV5-4 and TRBJ2-2; no reliable D call. The CDR3 runs to 15 residues. Germline V gene lookup returns CDR1 SGHNT and CDR2 YYREEE (reference sequence). V was pared by 2 bases and J by 7 bases, with 15 bases between. The whole variable domain, remainder taken from reference TRBV5-4 and TRBJ2-2, is ETGVTQSPTHLIKTRGQQVTLRCSSQSGHNTVSWYQQALGQGPQFIFQYYREEENGRGNFPPRFSGLQFPNYSSELNVNALELDDSALYLCASSLSLGRFGELFFGEGSRLTVL.